A single sample is the source of the 11 T cell receptor gamma chains below, sequenced in a study of human gamma delta and Vdelta1 T cells. TCRdb reapplied CATT to the PCR reads. Here the sample spans a few thousand gamma-chain clones, over 4% being singletons. Source material: naive CD27+ Vdelta1 gamma-delta T cells from blood. The receptor set was obtained from a human donor in good health.

This clone was seen a handful of times. A read error may be the cause here, since a much bigger clone is one base away. This specimen includes other DNA sequences encoding the same CDR3. This chain uses TRGV8 with TRGJ1 or TRGJ2. The CDR3 length is 13 residues. CDR1 is VENAVY and CDR2 is YDSYNSRV in the germline V gene. In DNA, the CDR3 is TGTGCCACCTGGGATACGAATTATTATAAGAAGCTCTTT. It specifies CATWDTNYYKKLF.

Comment on this clone: Within the sample, other DNA sequences also encode this same CDR3. The rearrangement joins TRGV3 to TRGJ1 or TRGJ2. TCRdb offers no J gene call, so here the DNA was matched to germline to obtain one. The germline V gene has CDR1 VTNTFY and CDR2 YDVSTARD (reference sequence). V was clipped by 5 bases and J by 7 bases; unmatched bases: 26. This CDR3 is 18 amino acids long. CDR3 coding DNA: TGTGCCACCTGGGGAATTTACTACGGTGGGGTTATGGGGTATAAGAAACTCTTT. Its protein product is CATWGIYYGGVMGYKKLF.

By share of the sample, this clone is medium-sized. V gene TRGV8 combines with J gene TRGJ1 or TRGJ2. With V trimmed by 4 bases and J by 7 bases, 10 bases remained unmatched. This CDR3 has 13 residues. Germline CDR1 is VENAVY and CDR2 is YDSYNSRV. The CDR3 nucleotides read TGTGCCACCTGGGAGTCCAGGGGATATAAGAAACTCTTT. This sequence encodes CATWESRGYKKLF.

This clone has only a few counts. TCRdb's listed protein matches a much larger clone and diverges from this DNA's translation at residue 4, likely through a read error; the protein shown comes from the DNA. The rearrangement links TRGV9 to TRGJ1 or TRGJ2. The V and J ends lost 7 bases and 3 bases, in that order; junction bases with no gene match: 6. In germline, CDR1 is GITISATS, CDR2 ISYDGTV (reference sequence). The CDR3 spans 12 residues. CDR3 sequence (DNA): TGTGCCTTGTGTGAGCTTTATTATAAGAAACTCTTT. It is translated as CALCELYYKKLF.

By share, this clone counts as medium-sized. This chain joins TRGV5 and TRGJ1 or TRGJ2. CDR3 length: 14 amino acids. J gave up 3 bases and V 0 bases, and 5 bases lay outside the gene matches. The V gene's germline CDR1 is VINAFY and CDR2 YDVSNSKD. CDR3 coding DNA: TGTGCCACCTGGGACAGGCAACTTTATTATAAGAAACTCTTT. This translates into CATWDRQLYYKKLF.

In its sample, this clone ranks as medium-sized. The rearrangement links TRGV9 to TRGJ1 or TRGJ2. In germline, CDR1 is GITISATS, CDR2 ISYDGTV (reference sequence). The V gene end was trimmed by 4 bases and the J gene end by 6 bases; junction bases not matched to a gene: 12. This CDR3 region has 14 residues. CDR3 sequence reads: CALWDRGLGYKKLF. The CDR3 DNA sequence: TGTGCCTTGTGGGATCGGGGCTTGGGTTATAAGAAACTCTTT.

This clone came up a few times. The chain joins TRGV8 to TRGJ1 or TRGJ2. The CDR3 consists of 12 residues. In germline, CDR1 is VENAVY, CDR2 YDSYNSRV. Trimming removed 2 bases from V and 4 bases from J; junction bases left unmatched: 2. CDR3 in amino acids: CATWDKYYKKLF. The CDR3 DNA follows: TGTGCCACCTGGGATAAATATTATAAGAAACTCTTT.

Only a few counts were recorded for this clone. The rearrangement links TRGV9 to TRGJP2. V lost 12 bases, J lost 2 bases, and 15 bases stayed unmatched. Germline V lookup: CDR1 GITISATS, CDR2 ISYDGTV (reference sequence). The CDR3 runs 15 residues. The CDR3 here is CAPPWETSSDWIKTF. Here the CDR3 DNA reads TGTGCCCCCCCATGGGAAACAAGTAGTGATTGGATCAAGACGTTT.

Turning to this clone: A much larger clone differs by one base, so this may be a read error. Within the sample, other DNA sequences also encode this same CDR3. The rearrangement links TRGV3 to TRGJP1. Here the J gene was assigned by germline matching of the DNA, as TCRdb has none. Germline V gene data show CDR1 as VTNTFY and CDR2 as YDVSTARD (reference sequence). There are 20 residues in the CDR3. CDR3 residues: CATWDRHSSRGCTTGWFKIF. In DNA, the CDR3 is TGTGCTACCTGGGACAGGCATTCGTCTCGGGGGTGTACCACTGGTTGGTTCAAGATATTT.

As for this clone: At residue 6, TCRdb's protein is not the same as the translated DNA, so the protein here was read from the DNA. V and J are TRGV3 and TRGJ1 or TRGJ2. Trimming removed 4 bases from V and 3 bases from J; junction bases left unmatched: 9. This CDR3 contains 14 residues. CDR1 and CDR2 from the germline V gene are VTNTFY and YDVSTARD (reference sequence). The CDR3: CATWDLNPYYKKLF. CDR3 DNA: TGTGCCACCTGGGATCTGAACCCTTATTATAAGAAACTCTTT.

A remark on this clone: An end of the junction differs from the germline gene, which may be a read error. This rearrangement joins TRGV2 to TRGJ1 or TRGJ2. Per the germline V gene, CDR1 is EGSNGY and CDR2 is YDSYNSKV. The CDR3 contains 14 residues. DNA of the CDR3: TGTGCCACCTGGGACGGGCGCGTCTGTTATCAGAAACTCTTT. Encoded protein: CATWDGRVCYQKLF.